This record looks at one T cell receptor beta chain sequence and its context. Its antigen remains unidentified. Trimming stripped 4 bases from V and 1 base from J, with 7 bases between. Germline CDR1 MNHNS, CDR2 SASEGT. This CDR3 spans 13 amino acids. The assay was run at deep level. In the study's own analysis: There were no quality scores in the junction-only immunoSEQ sequences, so filtering differed. Here immunoSEQ multiplex PCR was the method, and the copy in TCRdb shows in-frame clones only, minus some. From that table come the V and J calls and clone size; the DNA was used to work out D and trimming. The sample lists roughly 2.2 million clones; 85% to 95% were seen once. The sample is drawn from a study of shared clonotypes between healthy human individuals. Looking at the study overall: The study used three CD4 naive, three CD4 memory, two CD8 naive and one CD8 memory plate per donor.

Study results and limitations: Non-shared clonotypes had lower generation probabilities than those shared by all four donors.

Sample: naive CD4+ T cells from PBMCs. This sample's subset: CD45RA+ positively selected. The chain is built from TRBV6-1 and TRBJ1-1; no definite D call. The clonotype originates from a man between 18 and 29 years old in good health. Some clones in this sample may be carry-over from other donors' samples. CDR3 loop: CASSASRNTEAFF. DNA of the CDR3: TGTGCCAGCAGTGCAAGTAGGAACACTGAAGCTTTCTTT.